This record concerns one T cell receptor beta chain sequence. The sample belongs to a study of cytomegalovirus exposure and HLA in healthy donors. Germline CDR1 and CDR2: SGDLS and YYNGEE. V was cut by 2 bases and J by 4 bases, with 9 bases left in between. This CDR3 has 13 amino acids. Amplification used 60 Vbeta primers and 13 Jbeta primers. The table came from immunoSEQ multiplex PCR; TCRdb's copy has only in-frame clones and leaves some out. The table lists approximately 140,000 clones, 79% of them singletons, with 3% to 3.5% in the top ten. The TCR comes from a female donor in good health and CMV-seronegative. The specimen sequenced was PBMCs. This chain connects TRBV9 to TRBJ1-1; perhaps TRBD1 as D (5 bases). The CDR3, as DNA: TGTGCCAGCAGCGTTCAGGGAATCACTGAAGCTTTCTTT. It specifies CASSVQGITEAFF.